The present entry profiles one TCR beta chain with its context. Its antigen is still unknown. The data stem from a study of PD-1 blockade in classical Hodgkin lymphoma. General study findings and limits: Prior to therapy, complete responders displayed diversity much like that of newly diagnosed patients.

Germline CDR1 is MGHRA and CDR2 is YSYEKL. The CDR3 consists of 14 residues. Deletions cut 2 bases from V and 8 bases from J, with 15 bases between. Time point in this sample: cycle 4 day 1 (C4D1), after 6 weeks of nivolumab. Brentuximab vedotin exposure varied, and every patient relapsed after autologous stem cell transplantation. Purification of CD4+ T cells from thawed PBMCs was performed via magnetic negative selection. The repertoire was sequenced with immunoSEQ multiplex PCR; TCRdb's copy has only in-frame clones and lacks some. Among 13,000 or so clones listed, about four fifths were seen once.

The clonotype comes from a human donor with classical Hodgkin lymphoma. The V and J genes are TRBV4-1 and TRBJ1-2; tentatively, D is TRBD1 (6 bases). The sequences come from CD4+ T cells from blood, collected before the fourth cycle of nivolumab. This chain's CDR3 is CASSQIAGGGGYTF. In DNA, the CDR3 is TGCGCCAGCAGCCAAATTGCGGGGGGCGGGGGCTACACCTTC.